This section outlines one T cell receptor (beta chain) sequence together with its context. This clonotype occurred many times. The antigen it binds to is not known. Nothing much larger sits one base from this clone, and base qualities are not available. Libraries were constructed by multiplex PCR. Sequencing relied on an Illumina HiSeq 4000. To build TCR beta libraries, CDR3 regions were amplified by Arm-PCR using iRepertoire HTBI primers. Before sequencing, the PCR products went through gel purification. For the original study's pipeline: A total of roughly 67 TRBV and about 13 TRBJ segments were identified across samples and were used for gene usage analysis of CDR3 amino acid clonotypes. COPE and FqMerger were used to merge filtered high-quality paired reads into contigs. BLAST was used to align contigs to the IMGT TRBV, TRBD and TRBJ reference genes, and CDR3 was defined following IMGT. Highly expanded clones were defined as clonotypes with a frequency above 0.1%. Repertoire diversity was measured by Shannon entropy, and V-J evenness by the Gini coefficient. Public clonotypes were defined as clonotypes shared by more than one individual. TCRdb reanalyzed the raw reads on its own, using fastp at Q25 for trimming and MiXCR for clone calling, and kept in-frame beta chains. Identical CDR3 protein sequences are pooled into one entry, listed with their most common genes and DNA. These V and J calls originate from TCRdb's pipeline instead of the authors' own analysis. Within this sample are 420,000 or so distinct CDR3 sequences, with about a quarter of them counted one time only. Jointly, the top ten make up about a quarter of the sample.

What the time point label conveys for this sample: persistent/refractory GD, antithyroid drugs over 5 years with positive TRAb. For both TCR sequencing and RNA sequencing, RNA was extracted from PBMCs using TRIzol. The diagnosis of Graves' disease was made according to American Thyroid Association guidelines. The patients came from an endocrinology department in Xi'an, China. From each patient, approximately 10 milliliters of peripheral blood was collected into an EDTA anticoagulant tube. PBMCs were isolated by Ficoll Paque Plus density gradient separation without further T cell sorting. An Agilent 2100 Bioanalyzer and agarose gel were used to check RNA quality, and a NanoDrop 2000 was used to measure RNA concentration. The entry originates in a study of regulatory T cells in long-lasting Graves disease listed by TCRdb under 2021. Looking at the study overall: To count as having persistent Graves' disease, a patient had to have received antithyroid drug treatment for over 5 years with TSH receptor autoantibodies remaining persistently positive. Patients with persistent Graves' disease were compared with patients with newly diagnosed Graves' disease using TCR sequencing and RNA sequencing of peripheral blood. The study was registered as a clinical trial and conducted in China. A total of roughly 33 samples underwent TCR sequencing: roughly 13 from persistent and some 20 from newly diagnosed Graves' disease patients. In the clinical cohort, patients with persistent Graves' disease had used antithyroid drugs for an average of about 10.3 years.

CDR1 and CDR2 are drawn from the germline V gene: SGHRS, YFSETQ. The CDR3 starts with the cysteine, ends with the phenylalanine, and has 14 residues. Only CDR3 DNA is held: 42 bases, read in frame from base 1. V ends up 3 bases short and J 3 bases short, with an unmatched junction base count of 4. Paper-wide results and their limitations: Preferential use of TRBV28, TRBJ1-2 and TRBJ2-5 was observed in persistent disease, whereas TRBV20-1 and TRBJ2-1 were favored in newly diagnosed disease. Persistent patients shared more public clonotypes among themselves (around 2,500) than newly diagnosed patients did (more than 950). Lower TCR Shannon entropy and fewer highly expanded clones were observed in persistent Graves' disease patients than in newly diagnosed patients, which suggested clonal expansion. Only the TCR beta chain was sequenced and analyzed. The authors noted that the small sample size was a limitation that may lower accuracy. Because the primary lesion, thyroid tissue, could not be accessed, the study looked at peripheral blood alone.

The sequence derives from a female donor with Graves disease. This sample comprised peripheral blood mononuclear cells (PBMCs), obtained when the disease was refractory, from a patient treated with antithyroid drugs. In this chain, TRBV5-1 is recombined with TRBJ1-1; 8 bases in the middle match TRBD1. Read as DNA, the sequence is TGCGCCAGCAGCTCCTTACAGGGGGACACTGAAGCTTTCTTT. It translates as CASSSLQGDTEAFF.